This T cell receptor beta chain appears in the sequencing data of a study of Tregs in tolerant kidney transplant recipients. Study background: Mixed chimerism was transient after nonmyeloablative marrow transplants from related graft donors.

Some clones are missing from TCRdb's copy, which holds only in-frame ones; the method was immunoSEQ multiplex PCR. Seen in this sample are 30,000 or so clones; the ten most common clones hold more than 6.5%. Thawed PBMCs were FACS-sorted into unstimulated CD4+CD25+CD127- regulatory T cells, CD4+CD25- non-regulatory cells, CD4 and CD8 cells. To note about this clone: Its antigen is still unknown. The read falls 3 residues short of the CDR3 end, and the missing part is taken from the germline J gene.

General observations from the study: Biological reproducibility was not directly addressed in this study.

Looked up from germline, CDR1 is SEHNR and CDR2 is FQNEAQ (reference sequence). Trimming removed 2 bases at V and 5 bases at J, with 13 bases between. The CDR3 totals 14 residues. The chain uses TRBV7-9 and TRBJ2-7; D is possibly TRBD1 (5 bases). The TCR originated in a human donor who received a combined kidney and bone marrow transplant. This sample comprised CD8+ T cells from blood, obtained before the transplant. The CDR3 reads CASSLYQTEDEQYF. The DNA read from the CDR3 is TGTGCCAGCAGCTTATACCAGACAGAAGACGAG.